Sequencing of this T cell receptor (beta chain) was carried out in a study of cytomegalovirus exposure and HLA in healthy donors. For the study at large: About 79 million unique TCRs from HLA-typed donors were held in an early data release.

Concerning this clone: What it binds is not known.

The CDR3 consists of 11 residues. V was cut by 1 base and J by 4 bases, with 5 bases left in between. Looked up from germline, CDR1 is GTSNPN and CDR2 is SVGIG (reference sequence). This PCR relied on a set of 60 Vbeta primers and 13 Jbeta primers. The method was immunoSEQ multiplex PCR; TCRdb's version includes in-frame clones alone and lacks a portion of them. The sample shows 150,000 to 200,000 clones, roughly four fifths of them seen only once. The study, taken as a whole, reports: When analyzed later, the rates of TCR association showed variation by HLA locus, with DRB1 the most and HLA-C the fewest. In a later analysis, TCR beta V- and J-gene trimming showed a link to a missense DCLRE1C variant.

The source is a man aged 45-65 years in good health and CMV-seropositive. Material for sequencing was PBMCs. This chain links TRBV30 with TRBJ2-7; no firm D call. Here the CDR3 DNA reads TGTGCCTGGAGTGCATCATACGAGCAGTACTTC. This translates into CAWSASYEQYF.